Presented here are 27 T cell receptor beta chains from one specimen sequenced in a study of T cells expressing NK-cell markers. TCRdb reprocessed the 5' RACE reads, keeping one entry per CDR3 protein, no DNA. This table holds a few hundred thousand distinct CDR3 sequences. Input material: blood T cells: a sorted CD56 or NKG2C T cell subset, CD4+ or CD8+ T cells, or bulk PBMC T cells (not recorded which). The source is a man between 18 and 69 years old in good health.

The CDR3 sequence: CASSGHVGNTEAFF. V and J are TRBV6-2 or TRBV6-3 and TRBJ1-1; checking the TCRdb D call of TRBD1 is not possible without DNA. Germline lookup yields CDR1 MNHEY and CDR2 SVGEGT. CDR3 length: 14 residues.

The chain joins TRBV7-9 to TRBJ1-5; TCRdb designates TRBD1, a call that cannot be tested without DNA. Germline CDR1 reads SEHNR; CDR2 reads FQNEAQ (reference sequence). This CDR3 is built from 17 residues. The CDR3 sequence: CASSLGSGTGGNQPQHF.

J is TRBJ1-2 and V is TRBV29-1; TCRdb lists TRBD1, though no DNA is available to test this call. This CDR3 has 18 residues. The germline CDR1 and CDR2 sequences are SQVTM and ANQGSEA. The CDR3 sequence is CSFGIQGHRRIIFYGYTF. Full variable domain (remainder filled in from reference TRBV29-1 and TRBJ1-2): SAVISQKPSRDICQRGTSLTIQCQVDSQVTMMFWYRQQPGQSLTLIATANQGSEATYESGFVIDKFPISRPNLTFSTLTVSNMSPEDSSIYLCSFGIQGHRRIIFYGYTFGSGTRLTVV.

This chain uses TRBV7-2 with TRBJ2-3. Looked up from germline, CDR1 is SGHTA and CDR2 is FQGNSA. The CDR3 contains 15 residues. CDR3 sequence reads: CASSLQGFGTDTQYF.

This chain joins TRBV6-1 and TRBJ2-2. CDR1 is MNHNS, CDR2 SASEGT, per germline. The CDR3 spans 15 residues. The CDR3 spells CASRTARSWAGELFF.

The rearrangement joins TRBV20-1 to TRBJ2-3. Germline CDR1 and CDR2: DFQATT and SNEGSKA (reference sequence). The CDR3 totals 16 residues. This chain's CDR3 is CSARDRVGWGTDTQYF.

The V gene is TRBV5-1, the J gene TRBJ2-3; TCRdb gives TRBD1 as the D gene, but with no DNA this cannot be confirmed. Germline V CDR1 and CDR2: SGHRS, YFSETQ. The CDR3 has 14 amino acids. This chain's CDR3 is CASDERGLTDTQYF. The whole variable domain, remainder taken from reference TRBV5-1 and TRBJ2-3, is KAGVTQTPRYLIKTRGQQVTLSCSPISGHRSVSWYQQTPGQGLQFLFEYFSETQRNKGNFPGRFSGRQFSNSRSEMNVSTLELGDSALYLCASDERGLTDTQYFGPGTRLTVL.

The CDR3 region is CASSFIGDITDTQYF. This rearrangement joins TRBV5-6 to TRBJ2-3; TCRdb's D call, TRBD1, is unchecked because there is no DNA. The germline CDR1 and CDR2 sequences are SGHDT and YYEEEE. The CDR3 extends over 15 amino acids. Full variable domain (rest looked up from reference TRBV5-6 and TRBJ2-3): DAGVTQSPTHLIKTRGQQVTLRCSPKSGHDTVSWYQQALGQGPQFIFQYYEEEERQRGNFPDRFSGHQFPNYSSELNVNALLLGDSALYLCASSFIGDITDTQYFGPGTRLTVL.

The chain recombines TRBV10-3 with TRBJ2-4; TCRdb designates TRBD1, a call that cannot be tested without DNA. This CDR3 has 18 residues. Germline CDR1 and CDR2: ENHRY and SYGVKD. This CDR3 is CAISAGTGGVLAKNIQYF.

The chain has TRBV28 and TRBJ1-3. The CDR3 extends over 15 amino acids. Per germline, CDR1 MDHEN and CDR2 SYDVKM. The CDR3: CASSIRTVLGNTIYF.

The chain uses TRBV7-3 and TRBJ2-1; the D call from TCRdb, TRBD1, cannot be confirmed without DNA. In germline, CDR1 is SGHTA, CDR2 FQGTGA. The CDR3 consists of 16 residues. The CDR3 region is CASSFTGTGSKGEQFF.

The chain couples TRBV29-1 to TRBJ2-3; absent DNA, TCRdb's TRBD1 call cannot be checked. The CDR3 is 11 residues long. Looked up from germline, CDR1 is SQVTM and CDR2 is ANQGSEA. The CDR3 sequence: CSVPPGDTQYF.

V gene TRBV27 combines with J gene TRBJ2-2; the TRBD1 assignment by TCRdb is unverifiable without DNA. Germline assignment: CDR1 MNHEY and CDR2 SMNVEV (reference sequence). This CDR3 contains 16 residues. The CDR3 sequence: CASSSKGTGGTGELFF.

The V call is TRBV2, the J call TRBJ2-5; TCRdb's D gene call, TRBD1, goes unchecked for lack of DNA. This CDR3 spans 15 amino acids. Germline CDR1 is SNHLY and CDR2 is FYNNEI. This chain's CDR3 is CASRRTGIPQETQYF.

This chain joins TRBV29-1 and TRBJ1-1; TCRdb designates TRBD1, a call that cannot be tested without DNA. The CDR3 consists of 15 residues. Germline CDR1 reads SQVTM; CDR2 reads ANQGSEA. CDR3 region: CSVESHGLRDTEAFF.

The chain joins TRBV6-6 to TRBJ1-5; the TRBD1 assignment by TCRdb is unverifiable without DNA. CDR1 MNHNY and CDR2 SVGAGI come from the germline V gene (reference sequence). The CDR3 consists of 13 residues. The CDR3 here is CASSYGTERPQHF.

This chain joins TRBV20-1 and TRBJ2-5. This CDR3 has 15 amino acids. Germline V gene sequence: CDR1 DFQATT, CDR2 SNEGSKA (reference sequence). CDR3 loop: CSATQVTFIGETQYF.

The chain carries TRBV6-2 or TRBV6-3 and TRBJ2-7; TCRdb returns TRBD2, unconfirmable since there is no DNA. Germline V gene lookup returns CDR1 MNHEY and CDR2 SVGEGT. CDR3 length: 15 residues. This CDR3 is CASSSAGGGSYEQYF.

The chain uses TRBV5-1 and TRBJ1-1. This CDR3 is built from 15 residues. Germline V CDR1 and CDR2: SGHRS, YFSETQ. The CDR3 spells CASSRLRPDGTEAFF.

V usage is TRBV6-1 and J usage is TRBJ2-3; TCRdb proposes TRBD1, but this gene call is untestable without DNA. This CDR3 spans 16 amino acids. Germline values: CDR1 MNHNS, CDR2 SASEGT. CDR3 amino acids: CDSTGGGGRSTDTQYF.

This chain uses TRBV4-1 with TRBJ2-1; checking the TCRdb D call of TRBD2 is not possible without DNA. Germline V gives CDR1 MGHRA, CDR2 YSYEKL. This CDR3 comprises 17 residues. CDR3 sequence reads: CASSQVLAGESYNEQFF.

This rearrangement joins TRBV19 to TRBJ2-3; checking the TCRdb D call of TRBD2 is not possible without DNA. Germline CDR1 LNHDA, CDR2 SQIVND (reference sequence). The CDR3 is made up of 16 amino acids. The CDR3 sequence is CASSLTSGGTTDTQYF.

CDR3 amino acids: CASSFGAGPSNYGYTF. The chain employs TRBV28 and TRBJ1-2. Germline values: CDR1 MDHEN, CDR2 SYDVKM. The CDR3 is 16 residues long.

The chain links TRBV11-1 to TRBJ2-2; absent DNA, TCRdb's TRBD1 call cannot be checked. Germline V gene data show CDR1 as SGHAT and CDR2 as FQDESV (reference sequence). The CDR3 sequence is 16 residues long. The CDR3: CASSPWDSWYTGELFF.

The genes are TRBV6-2 or TRBV6-3 and TRBJ2-1; TCRdb indicates TRBD1, and absent DNA this call remains unverified. The CDR3 covers 15 residues. From germline, CDR1 is MNHEY and CDR2 SVGEGT. CDR3 sequence: CASSSYRGQDNEQFF.

V gene TRBV6-1 combines with J gene TRBJ1-6; the D call of TRBD1 rests on TCRdb alone, since no DNA is present to check it. CDR1 MNHNS and CDR2 SASEGT come from the germline V gene. The CDR3 loop spans 14 amino acids. The CDR3 is CASSTGQGTSPLHF.

The V gene is TRBV7-9, the J gene TRBJ2-5; TCRdb indicates TRBD1, and absent DNA this call remains unverified. Germline lookup yields CDR1 SEHNR and CDR2 FQNEAQ (reference sequence). The CDR3 totals 14 residues. CDR3 residues: CASSHTGGRETQYF.